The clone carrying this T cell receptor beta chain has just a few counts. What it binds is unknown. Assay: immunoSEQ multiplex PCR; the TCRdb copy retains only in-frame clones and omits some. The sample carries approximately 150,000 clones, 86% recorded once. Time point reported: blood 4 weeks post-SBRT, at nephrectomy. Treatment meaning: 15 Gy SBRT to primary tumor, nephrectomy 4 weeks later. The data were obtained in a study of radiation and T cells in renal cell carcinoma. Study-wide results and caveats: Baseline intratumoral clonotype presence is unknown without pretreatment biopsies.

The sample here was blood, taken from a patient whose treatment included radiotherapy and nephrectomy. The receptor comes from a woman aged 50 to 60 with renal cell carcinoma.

The CDR3: CASSPASGGSTSYEQYF. CDR3 coding DNA: TGTGCCAGCAGTCCCGCTAGCGGGGGGTCCACCTCCTACGAGCAGTACTTC. The genes are TRBV28 and TRBJ2-7, with 11 bases that match TRBD2. Germline V gene sequence: CDR1 MDHEN, CDR2 SYDVKM. The CDR3 totals 17 residues. V was clipped by 5 bases and J by 0 bases; unmatched bases: 9. Using reference TRBV28 and TRBJ2-7 for the parts outside the CDR3, the full variable domain is DVKVTQSSRYLVKRTGEKVFLECVQDMDHENMFWYRQDPGLGLRLIYFSYDVKMKEKGDIPEGYSVSREKKERFSLILESASTNQTSMYLCASSPASGGSTSYEQYFGPGTRLTVT.